The entry that follows covers one TCR beta chain sequence. Its antigen is not known. Original processing notes: Junction-only immunoSEQ data arrived without quality scores, meaning filtering differed. Assay used: immunoSEQ multiplex PCR; TCRdb lists only in-frame clones, some missing. For V, J and clone size, that table is used; D and trimming come from the DNA. Of approximately 1.5 million clones listed, less than 99% are singletons. The sample belongs to a study of shared clonotypes between healthy human individuals. Study overall: A donor's plate count was three for CD4 naive and three for CD4 memory; CD8 naive had two and CD8 memory one. Overall study findings and caveats: Sharing across several donors was seen in approximately 5.2% of naive CD4 clonotypes.

In germline, CDR1 is LNHDA, CDR2 SQIVND (reference sequence). Trimming removed 4 bases at V and 4 bases at J, with 17 bases between. The length of the CDR3 is 16 residues. The genes are TRBV19 and TRBJ2-1, with D uncertain. This clonotype was sampled from a man under 40 in good health. Sequencing input: naive CD4+ T cells sorted from blood. Subset indicated: CD45RA+ positively selected. CDR3 nucleotides: TGTGCCAGTAGTAGAGAAGCGTCCGTCCGTTACAATGAGCAGTTCTTC. The encoded protein is CASSREASVRYNEQFF.